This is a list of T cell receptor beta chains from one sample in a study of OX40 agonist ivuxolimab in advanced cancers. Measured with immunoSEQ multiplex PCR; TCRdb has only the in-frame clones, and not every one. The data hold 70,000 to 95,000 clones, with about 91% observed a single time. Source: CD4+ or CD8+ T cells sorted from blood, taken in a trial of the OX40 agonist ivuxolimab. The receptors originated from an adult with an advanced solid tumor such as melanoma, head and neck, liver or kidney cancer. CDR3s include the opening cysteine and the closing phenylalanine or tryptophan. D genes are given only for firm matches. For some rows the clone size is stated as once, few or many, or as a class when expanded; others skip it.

cdr3_aa: CASIKGGTGELFF
cdr3_nt: TGTGCCAGCATTAAGGGGGGGACCGGGGAGCTGTTTTTT
v_call: TRBV28
j_call: TRBJ2-2
d_call: .
clone_size: .

cdr3_aa: CASSYLTGINNSPLHF
cdr3_nt: TGTGCCAGCAGTTACCTCACAGGAATCAATAATTCACCCCTCCACTTT
v_call: TRBV6-5
j_call: TRBJ1-6
d_call: .
clone_size: .

cdr3_aa: CASTNTGRAFF
cdr3_nt: TGTGCCAGTACGAACACAGGGAGGGCTTTCTTT
v_call: TRBV19
j_call: TRBJ1-1
d_call: .
clone_size: .

cdr3_aa: CASSDGGVAGLNTEAFF
cdr3_nt: TGCGCCAGCAGCGACGGTGGGGTCGCGGGGCTGAACACTGAAGCTTTCTTT
v_call: TRBV5-1
j_call: TRBJ1-1
d_call: .
clone_size: once

cdr3_aa: CASSSGQGPPRVYGYTF
cdr3_nt: TGTGCCAGCAGCTCAGGACAGGGCCCCCCTAGGGTCTATGGCTACACCTTC
v_call: TRBV11-2
j_call: TRBJ1-2
d_call: TRBD1
clone_size: .

cdr3_aa: CASSPGETQYF
cdr3_nt: TGTGCCAGCTCACCTGGAGAGACCCAGTACTTC
v_call: TRBV18
j_call: TRBJ2-5
d_call: .
clone_size: .

cdr3_aa: CASSQGLAGWGPTDTQYF
cdr3_nt: TGTGCCAGCAGCCAGGGACTAGCGGGATGGGGACCCACAGATACGCAGTATTTT
v_call: TRBV14
j_call: TRBJ2-3
d_call: TRBD2
clone_size: .

cdr3_aa: CASSSRAGGPNEQFF
cdr3_nt: TGTGCCAGCAGTTCCCGGGCAGGGGGCCCCAATGAGCAGTTCTTC
v_call: TRBV28
j_call: TRBJ2-1
d_call: TRBD1
clone_size: .

cdr3_aa: CASSEAGQGTTDTQYF
cdr3_nt: TGTGCCAGCAGTGAGGCGGGACAGGGTACCACAGATACGCAGTATTTT
v_call: TRBV6-4
j_call: TRBJ2-3
d_call: TRBD1
clone_size: .

cdr3_aa: CASKQSSYNEQFF
cdr3_nt: TGTGCCAGCAAACAGAGCTCCTACAATGAGCAGTTCTTC
v_call: TRBV28
j_call: TRBJ2-1
d_call: .
clone_size: .

cdr3_aa: CASSLGRRNTEAFF
cdr3_nt: TGTGCCAGCAGCTTAGGGCGAAGGAACACTGAAGCTTTCTTT
v_call: TRBV5-6
j_call: TRBJ1-1
d_call: .
clone_size: .

cdr3_aa: CASGDASGSYEQYF
cdr3_nt: TGTGCCAGCGGCGATGCTAGCGGGAGTTACGAGCAGTACTTC
v_call: TRBV5-4
j_call: TRBJ2-7
d_call: TRBD2
clone_size: once

cdr3_aa: CASTQDLYGYTF
cdr3_nt: TGTGCCAGCACCCAGGACCTCTATGGCTACACCTTC
v_call: TRBV7-9
j_call: TRBJ1-2
d_call: .
clone_size: .

cdr3_aa: CASSEVRQGLGNTEAFF
cdr3_nt: TGTGCCAGCAGTGAAGTGAGGCAGGGTCTGGGAAACACTGAAGCTTTCTTT
v_call: TRBV6-1
j_call: TRBJ1-1
d_call: .
clone_size: .

cdr3_aa: CASSPQGANYGYTF
cdr3_nt: TGTGCCAGCAGCCCGCAGGGGGCTAACTATGGCTACACCTTC
v_call: TRBV5-5
j_call: TRBJ1-2
d_call: TRBD1
clone_size: once

cdr3_aa: CASSRSSGTYEQYF
cdr3_nt: TGTGCCAGTAGTAGGTCTAGCGGGACCTACGAGCAGTACTTC
v_call: TRBV19
j_call: TRBJ2-7
d_call: TRBD2
clone_size: .

cdr3_aa: CASSLARESLAGSSYNEQFF
cdr3_nt: TGCGCCAGCAGCTTGGCCCGGGAATCACTAGCGGGAAGCTCCTACAATGAGCAGTTCTTC
v_call: TRBV5-1
j_call: TRBJ2-1
d_call: TRBD2
clone_size: once

cdr3_aa: CAWRAGQVTGYTF
cdr3_nt: TGTGCCTGGAGAGCCGGACAGGTTACTGGCTACACCTTC
v_call: TRBV30
j_call: TRBJ1-2
d_call: TRBD1
clone_size: .

cdr3_aa: CASSLASGVLNTEAFF
cdr3_nt: TGCGCCAGCAGCTTGGCCTCCGGGGTCCTCAACACTGAAGCTTTCTTT
v_call: TRBV5-1
j_call: TRBJ1-1
d_call: .
clone_size: .

cdr3_aa: CAVKSGANTGELFF
cdr3_nt: TGCGCCGTCAAGAGCGGGGCGAACACCGGGGAGCTGTTTTTT
v_call: TRBV5-1
j_call: TRBJ2-2
d_call: TRBD2
clone_size: .

cdr3_aa: CASRAGQGAYNEQFF
cdr3_nt: TGTGCCAGCAGGGCCGGACAGGGGGCTTACAATGAGCAGTTCTTC
v_call: TRBV28
j_call: TRBJ2-1
d_call: TRBD1
clone_size: .

cdr3_aa: CSVEDRERQDTQYF
cdr3_nt: TGCAGCGTTGAAGACCGGGAGAGGCAAGATACGCAGTATTTT
v_call: TRBV29-1
j_call: TRBJ2-3
d_call: .
clone_size: .

cdr3_aa: CASGLGKQADTQYF
cdr3_nt: TGTGCTAGTGGTTTGGGGAAACAGGCAGATACGCAGTATTTT
v_call: TRBV12-5
j_call: TRBJ2-3
d_call: .
clone_size: .

cdr3_aa: CASSQNRGQKDTQYF
cdr3_nt: TGTGCCAGCTCTCAAAACAGGGGGCAGAAAGATACGCAGTATTTT
v_call: TRBV18
j_call: TRBJ2-3
d_call: TRBD1
clone_size: .

cdr3_aa: CASSFGLAGYNEQFF
cdr3_nt: TGTGCCAGCAGCTTCGGACTAGCGGGGTACAATGAGCAGTTCTTC
v_call: TRBV9
j_call: TRBJ2-1
d_call: TRBD2
clone_size: once

cdr3_aa: CAISESTSGTGNTGELFF
cdr3_nt: TGTGCCATCAGTGAGTCAACTTCTGGGACAGGGAACACCGGGGAGCTGTTTTTT
v_call: TRBV10-3
j_call: TRBJ2-2
d_call: TRBD1
clone_size: .

cdr3_aa: CASSPGLGNTIYF
cdr3_nt: TGTGCCAGCAGCCCCGGGTTGGGAAACACCATATATTTT
v_call: TRBV27
j_call: TRBJ1-3
d_call: .
clone_size: .

cdr3_aa: CASSLAGGKAKETQYF
cdr3_nt: TGCGCCAGCAGCTTGGCAGGGGGAAAAGCCAAAGAGACCCAGTACTTC
v_call: TRBV5-1
j_call: TRBJ2-5
d_call: TRBD1
clone_size: .

cdr3_aa: CASSVTGPFGYTF
cdr3_nt: TGTGCCAGCAGTGTGACAGGCCCGTTTGGCTACACCTTC
v_call: TRBV28
j_call: TRBJ1-2
d_call: .
clone_size: once

cdr3_aa: CASSQADEAFF
cdr3_nt: TGTGCCAGCTCACAGGCTGATGAAGCTTTCTTT
v_call: TRBV18
j_call: TRBJ1-1
d_call: .
clone_size: few

cdr3_aa: CSASLGEQFF
cdr3_nt: TGCAGTGCTTCCCTGGGTGAGCAGTTCTTC
v_call: TRBV20-1
j_call: TRBJ2-1
d_call: .
clone_size: once

cdr3_aa: CASSSGVPNYGYTF
cdr3_nt: TGTGCCAGCAGCTCCGGAGTTCCTAACTATGGCTACACCTTC
v_call: TRBV7-9
j_call: TRBJ1-2
d_call: .
clone_size: .

cdr3_aa: CASSLSFRGTTDTQYF
cdr3_nt: TGTGCCAGCAGCTTATCTTTCAGGGGGACCACAGATACGCAGTATTTT
v_call: TRBV11-2
j_call: TRBJ2-3
d_call: TRBD1
clone_size: .

cdr3_aa: CASSEAGPSQPQHF
cdr3_nt: TGCGCCAGCAGTGAAGCAGGGCCAAGCCAGCCCCAGCATTTT
v_call: TRBV10-2
j_call: TRBJ1-5
d_call: .
clone_size: .

cdr3_aa: CASGLPGRFGQETQYF
cdr3_nt: TGTGCCAGCGGATTGCCAGGGAGGTTCGGCCAAGAGACCCAGTACTTC
v_call: TRBV6-6
j_call: TRBJ2-5
d_call: .
clone_size: .

cdr3_aa: CASSPRTGEDEKLFF
cdr3_nt: TGTGCCAGTAGTCCCAGGACAGGGGAGGATGAAAAACTGTTTTTT
v_call: TRBV19
j_call: TRBJ1-4
d_call: TRBD1
clone_size: .

cdr3_aa: CASSPGTGGAGYGYTF
cdr3_nt: TGTGCCAGCAGTCCAGGGACAGGGGGCGCCGGCTATGGCTACACCTTC
v_call: TRBV7-9
j_call: TRBJ1-2
d_call: TRBD1
clone_size: .

cdr3_aa: CASSGQGGATKNIQYF
cdr3_nt: TGTGCCAGCAGTGGCCAAGGGGGGGCGACCAAAAACATTCAGTACTTC
v_call: TRBV27
j_call: TRBJ2-4
d_call: .
clone_size: .

cdr3_aa: CASSDPESEQYF
cdr3_nt: TGTGCCAGCAGTGATCCTGAAAGCGAGCAGTACTTC
v_call: TRBV6-4
j_call: TRBJ2-7
d_call: .
clone_size: .

cdr3_aa: CASSLSGRILGETQYF
cdr3_nt: TGTGCCAGCAGCTTGTCGGGAAGGATACTGGGAGAGACCCAGTACTTC
v_call: TRBV5-6
j_call: TRBJ2-5
d_call: .
clone_size: .

cdr3_aa: CASSVGVGTQYF
cdr3_nt: TGTGCCAGCAGTGTGGGCGTAGGGACCCAGTACTTC
v_call: TRBV6-1
j_call: TRBJ2-5
d_call: .
clone_size: .

cdr3_aa: CASSGTLGPQHF
cdr3_nt: TGTGCCAGCAGTGGGACTTTGGGGCCCCAGCATTTT
v_call: TRBV6-1
j_call: TRBJ1-5
d_call: .
clone_size: .

cdr3_aa: CAWRVLSGYEQYF
cdr3_nt: TGTGCCTGGAGGGTCCTTTCGGGGTACGAGCAGTACTTC
v_call: TRBV30
j_call: TRBJ2-7
d_call: .
clone_size: .

cdr3_aa: CASSFRGPDGYTF
cdr3_nt: TGTGCCAGCAGCTTTCGCGGTCCGGACGGCTACACCTTC
v_call: TRBV7-9
j_call: TRBJ1-2
d_call: .
clone_size: .

cdr3_aa: CASSFVAGPYEQYF
cdr3_nt: TGTGCCAGCAGTTTTGTAGCGGGGCCCTACGAGCAGTACTTC
v_call: TRBV28
j_call: TRBJ2-7
d_call: TRBD2
clone_size: once

cdr3_aa: CAWRPRMGQRAKNIQYF
cdr3_nt: TGTGCCTGGAGGCCCCGGATGGGACAGAGAGCCAAAAACATTCAGTACTTC
v_call: TRBV30
j_call: TRBJ2-4
d_call: TRBD1
clone_size: .

cdr3_aa: CASSLQNNYGYTF
cdr3_nt: TGTGCCAGCAGCCTACAGAATAACTATGGCTACACCTTC
v_call: TRBV7-3
j_call: TRBJ1-2
d_call: .
clone_size: .

cdr3_aa: CASSLAQKSTDTQYF
cdr3_nt: TGCGCCAGCAGCTTGGCACAGAAATCCACAGATACGCAGTATTTT
v_call: TRBV5-1
j_call: TRBJ2-3
d_call: .
clone_size: .

cdr3_aa: CASSLQETQYF
cdr3_nt: TGTGCCAGCAGCCTCCAAGAGACCCAGTACTTC
v_call: TRBV11-2
j_call: TRBJ2-5
d_call: .
clone_size: .

cdr3_aa: CASSQVVQRNTEAFF
cdr3_nt: TGCGCCAGCAGCCAAGTTGTACAGAGGAACACTGAAGCTTTCTTT
v_call: TRBV4-1
j_call: TRBJ1-1
d_call: .
clone_size: .

cdr3_aa: CASSSPRTSGITGELFF
cdr3_nt: TGTGCCAGCAGCTCCCCTCGGACTAGCGGGATCACCGGGGAGCTGTTTTTT
v_call: TRBV7-2
j_call: TRBJ2-2
d_call: TRBD2
clone_size: .

cdr3_aa: CASSRHTGPQHF
cdr3_nt: TGTGCCAGCAGTAGACACACGGGGCCCCAGCATTTT
v_call: TRBV6-1
j_call: TRBJ1-5
d_call: .
clone_size: .

cdr3_aa: CASYGSGNEQFF
cdr3_nt: TGCGCCAGCTACGGCTCCGGGAATGAGCAGTTCTTC
v_call: TRBV5-1
j_call: TRBJ2-1
d_call: .
clone_size: .

cdr3_aa: CASSFDSSGETQYF
cdr3_nt: TGTGCCAGCAGCTTCGACAGTTCAGGAGAGACCCAGTACTTC
v_call: TRBV7-6
j_call: TRBJ2-5
d_call: .
clone_size: .